The 17 T cell receptor beta chains presented below share a single source sample, sequenced in a study of T cell repertoires in cytomegalovirus infection. The antigens of these receptors remain unknown. Using its own MiXCR run on the reads, TCRdb lists one record per CDR3 protein. The sample gives roughly 990,000 distinct CDR3 sequences, less than 40% of which show up once; more than 13% is in the top ten. Here the sequenced sample was cultured CD8+ T cells from PBMCs, taken from culture after CMV antigen stimulation. These receptors were obtained from a human donor in good health (CMV status not recorded). Some clones in this sample may be carry-over from other donors' samples.

The rearrangement links TRBV6-6 to TRBJ1-3, with TRBD1 as a possible D gene (5 bases). The V gene's germline CDR1 is MNHNY and CDR2 SVGAGI (reference sequence). V was pared by 0 bases and J by 5 bases, with 11 bases between. This CDR3 has 15 amino acids. Here the CDR3 DNA reads TGTGCCAGCAGTTACTCCCCGACAGATAGAAACACCATATATTTT. Amino acids: CASSYSPTDRNTIYF.

The chain carries TRBV6-5 and TRBJ2-7; D ambiguous. Germline values: CDR1 MNHEY, CDR2 SVGAGI. The V end lost 5 bases, the J end lost 3 bases, and 11 bases lay between the germline ends. CDR3 length: 13 amino acids. CDR3 coding DNA: TGTGCCAGCAGTCATGGGATTATCTACGAGCAGTACTTC. Amino acids: CASSHGIIYEQYF.

The genes are TRBV2 and TRBJ2-1; D is tentatively TRBD1 or TRBD2 (5 bases each). V was shortened by 4 bases and J by 8 bases, with 15 bases between the two germline ends. Germline CDR1 SNHLY, CDR2 FYNNEI. The CDR3 totals 14 residues. CDR3 nucleotide sequence: TGTGCCAGCAGTGCTGTGTCCAGGGACGATGAGCAGTTCTTC. Translation gives CASSAVSRDDEQFF.

This clonotype came up a few times. The rearrangement uses TRBV13 and TRBJ2-4, with 9 bases fitting TRBD1. Trimming at V came to 5 bases and at J to 1 base, leaving 9 bases not matched to a gene. This CDR3 has 17 residues. Germline CDR1 is PRHDT and CDR2 is FYEKMQ (reference sequence). The CDR3: CASSQTGGSLAKNIQYF. CDR3 coding DNA: TGTGCCAGCAGCCAGACAGGGGGTTCCTTGGCCAAAAACATTCAGTACTTC.

This chain joins TRBV28 and TRBJ2-3; D not certain. CDR1 and CDR2 (germline): MDHEN, SYDVKM. CDR3 length equals 13 residues. V lost 8 bases and J lost 2, with 11 bases in between. CDR3 sequence (DNA): TGTGCCAGCGGAAAGCCGGTCACAGATACGCAGTATTTT. Its protein product is CASGKPVTDTQYF.

The chain uses TRBV7-9 and TRBJ2-3; D not certain. CDR1 and CDR2 from the germline V gene are SEHNR and FQNEAQ (reference sequence). The V gene lost 5 bases and the J gene lost 2 bases, with 17 bases spanning the gap. The length of the CDR3 is 16 residues. CDR3 coding DNA: TGTGCCAGCAGCCCCGCCGGGTCCGGCTCCACAGATACGCAGTATTTT. This encodes CASSPAGSGSTDTQYF.

The gene calls are TRBV19 and TRBJ2-3; D gene unclear. The V gene lost 4 bases and the J gene lost 2 bases, with 10 bases spanning the gap. The CDR3 covers 14 residues. From germline, CDR1 is LNHDA and CDR2 SQIVND (reference sequence). CDR3 loop: CASSTKLITDTQYF. CDR3 sequence (DNA): TGTGCCAGTAGTACGAAACTCATCACAGATACGCAGTATTTT.

This clonotype showed up many times. The chain couples TRBV5-4 to TRBJ1-1; maybe TRBD1 (6 bases). The germline V gene encodes CDR1 SGHNT and CDR2 YYREEE (reference sequence). CDR3 length equals 15 residues. Trimming cost V 0 bases and J 10 bases, with 19 bases left between them. In DNA, the CDR3 is TGTGCCAGCAGCTTGGCCGCGACAGGCTCGCCCGGAGCTTTCTTT. Amino acids: CASSLAATGSPGAFF. Full variable domain (missing parts from reference TRBV5-4 and TRBJ1-1): ETGVTQSPTHLIKTRGQQVTLRCSSQSGHNTVSWYQQALGQGPQFIFQYYREEENGRGNFPPRFSGLQFPNYSSELNVNALELDDSALYLCASSLAATGSPGAFFGQGTRLTVV.

The chain couples TRBV18 to TRBJ1-1; D remains unclear. This CDR3 comprises 14 residues. The ends were cut back, 6 bases at V and 1 base at J, with 12 bases in the middle. The germline gives CDR1 KGHSH, CDR2 LQKENI. The CDR3 nucleotides are TGTGCCAGCTCGGACCGGGTCGGGAACACTGAAGCTTTCTTT. This codes for CASSDRVGNTEAFF.

Many counts were recorded for this clonotype. V is TRBV7-8 and J is TRBJ2-1, with D maybe TRBD2 (6 bases). This CDR3 has 16 residues. V lost 1 base and J 9 bases, leaving 19 bases between the germline ends. Germline values: CDR1 SGHVS, CDR2 FQNEAQ. CDR3 loop: CASSLVSTAGLGEQFF. The CDR3 coding sequence is TGTGCCAGCAGCTTAGTGAGTACAGCGGGCCTGGGTGAGCAGTTCTTC.

Comment on this clonotype: A much more abundant neighbour one base away suggests this may be a read error. J is TRBJ2-3 and V is TRBV7-2, with 10 bases aligning to TRBD2. Germline values: CDR1 SGHTA, CDR2 FQGNSA. The CDR3 is 15 residues long. Trimming removed 10 bases from V and 5 bases from J; junction bases left unmatched: 12. This chain's CDR3 is CATEGSGGAGDTQYF. The CDR3 region has the DNA TGTGCCACCGAGGGCAGCGGGGGGGCCGGAGATACGCAGTATTTT.

In nucleotides, the CDR3 is TGTGCCAGCAGCCCAGGAGGACTAGCGGGGGGCCCGTACAATGAGCAGTTCTTC. As protein: CASSPGGLAGGPYNEQFF. The chain employs TRBV7-2 and TRBJ2-1, with 14 bases that match TRBD2. The CDR3 length is 18 residues. The germline gives CDR1 SGHTA, CDR2 FQGNSA. V lost 5 bases, J lost 4 bases, and 10 bases stayed unmatched.

The V gene is TRBV2, the J gene TRBJ1-1, with a possible D match to TRBD1 (5 bases). Trimming shortened V by 4 bases and J by 10 bases, and 13 bases separated the two germline ends. Germline assignment: CDR1 SNHLY and CDR2 FYNNEI. This CDR3 spans 12 amino acids. CDR3 amino acids: CASSGRVPGAFF. In DNA form, the CDR3 reads TGTGCCAGCAGTGGCAGGGTACCTGGAGCTTTCTTT.

In nucleotides, the CDR3 is TGTGCCAGCAGCTTATACGGACAGGGGACCTACAATGAGCAGTTCTTC. It specifies CASSLYGQGTYNEQFF. The chain carries TRBV7-9 and TRBJ2-1; TRBD1 aligns across 9 bases. Trimming cost V 2 bases and J 2 bases; bases outside gene matches: 4. The CDR3 extends over 16 amino acids. Germline V lookup: CDR1 SEHNR, CDR2 FQNEAQ (reference sequence).

This rearrangement joins TRBV27 to TRBJ2-5, with D perhaps given as TRBD1 or TRBD2 (5 bases each). This CDR3 is 15 amino acids long. Trimming cost V 3 bases and J 0 bases, with 11 bases left between them. CDR1 is MNHEY and CDR2 is SMNVEV in the germline V gene (reference sequence). CDR3 in DNA: TGTGCCAGCAGTTTGTCAGGGACGTACCAAGAGACCCAGTACTTC. Translating it yields CASSLSGTYQETQYF.

This rearrangement joins TRBV7-9 to TRBJ2-3, with TRBD1 matching over 8 bases. The CDR3 is made up of 17 amino acids. Germline CDR1 reads SEHNR; CDR2 reads FQNEAQ (reference sequence). The V and J ends lost 4 bases and 4 bases, in that order; junction bases with no gene match: 13. This chain's CDR3 is CASSSEPGQVFPDTQYF. The CDR3 DNA sequence: TGTGCCAGCAGCTCCGAACCGGGACAGGTTTTCCCAGATACGCAGTATTTT.

This clonotype was seen a few times. This chain connects TRBV4-1 to TRBJ1-1, with a tentative D call TRBD1 (5 bases). Germline values: CDR1 MGHRA, CDR2 YSYEKL. Trimming took off 7 bases at V and 5 bases at J, with 14 bases between the two ends. The CDR3 totals 13 residues. CDR3 in amino acids: CASTSVGGTEAFF. CDR3 bases: TGCGCCAGCACCTCGGTTGGGGGGACTGAAGCTTTCTTT.